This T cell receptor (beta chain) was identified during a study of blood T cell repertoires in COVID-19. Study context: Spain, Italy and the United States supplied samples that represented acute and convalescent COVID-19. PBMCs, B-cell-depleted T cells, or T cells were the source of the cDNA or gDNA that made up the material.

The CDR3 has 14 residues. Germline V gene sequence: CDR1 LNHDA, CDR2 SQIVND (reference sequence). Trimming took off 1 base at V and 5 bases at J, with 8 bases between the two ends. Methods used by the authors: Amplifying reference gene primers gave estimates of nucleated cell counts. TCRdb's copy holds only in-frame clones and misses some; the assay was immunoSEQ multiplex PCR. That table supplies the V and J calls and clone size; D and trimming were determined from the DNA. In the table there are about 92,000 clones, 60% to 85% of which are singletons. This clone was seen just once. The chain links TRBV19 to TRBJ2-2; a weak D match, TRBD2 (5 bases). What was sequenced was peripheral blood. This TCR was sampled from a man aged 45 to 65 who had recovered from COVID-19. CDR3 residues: CASSIGTETGELFF. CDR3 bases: TGTGCCAGTAGTATAGGGACTGAGACCGGGGAGCTGTTTTTT.